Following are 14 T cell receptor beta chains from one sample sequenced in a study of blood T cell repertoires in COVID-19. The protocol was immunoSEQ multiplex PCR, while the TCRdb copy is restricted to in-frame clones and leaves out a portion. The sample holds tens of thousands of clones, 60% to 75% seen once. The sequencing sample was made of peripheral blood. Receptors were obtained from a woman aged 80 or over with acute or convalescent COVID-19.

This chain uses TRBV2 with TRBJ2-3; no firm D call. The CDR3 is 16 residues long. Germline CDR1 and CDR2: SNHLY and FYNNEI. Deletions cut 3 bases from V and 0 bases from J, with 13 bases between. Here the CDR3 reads CASSDPGAASTDTQYF. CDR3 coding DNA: TGTGCCAGCAGTGATCCCGGAGCCGCTAGCACAGATACGCAGTATTTT.

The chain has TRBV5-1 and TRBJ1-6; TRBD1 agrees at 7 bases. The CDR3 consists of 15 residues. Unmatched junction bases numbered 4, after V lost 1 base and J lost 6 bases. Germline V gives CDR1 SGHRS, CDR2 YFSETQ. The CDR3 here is CASSLTGESNSPLHF. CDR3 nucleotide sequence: TGCGCCAGCAGCTTGACAGGGGAGAGTAATTCACCCCTCCACTTT.

The CDR3 DNA follows: TGTGCCACCAGTGAAGTCCTAGCGGGAATCTACGAGCAGTACTTC. Translating it yields CATSEVLAGIYEQYF. This rearrangement joins TRBV24-1 to TRBJ2-7; the match to TRBD2 covers 9 bases. V was pared by 4 bases and J by 3 bases, with 6 bases of the junction left unmatched. CDR3 length: 15 residues. Germline V CDR1 and CDR2: KGHDR, SFDVKD.

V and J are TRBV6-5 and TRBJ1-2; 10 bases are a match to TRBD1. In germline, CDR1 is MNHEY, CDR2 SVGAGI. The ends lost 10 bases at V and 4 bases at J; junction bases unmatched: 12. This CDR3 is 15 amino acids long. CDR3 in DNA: TGTGCCACCTTACGACAGGGGGCGCGAGGCTATGGCTACACCTTC. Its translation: CATLRQGARGYGYTF.

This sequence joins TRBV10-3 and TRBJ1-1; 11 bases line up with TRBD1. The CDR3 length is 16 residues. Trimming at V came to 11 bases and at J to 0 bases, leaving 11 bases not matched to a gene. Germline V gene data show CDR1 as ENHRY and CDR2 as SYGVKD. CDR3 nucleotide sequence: TGTGCCGTTGTGTCCGGGACAGGGGGTATGAACACTGAAGCTTTCTTT. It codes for CAVVSGTGGMNTEAFF.

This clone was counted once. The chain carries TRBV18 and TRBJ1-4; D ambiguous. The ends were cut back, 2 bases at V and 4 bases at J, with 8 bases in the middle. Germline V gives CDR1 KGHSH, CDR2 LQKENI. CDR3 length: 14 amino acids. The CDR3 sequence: CASSPAENNEKLFF. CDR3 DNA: TGTGCCAGCTCACCAGCGGAGAATAATGAAAAACTGTTTTTT. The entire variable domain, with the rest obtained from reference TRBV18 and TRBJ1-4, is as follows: NAGVMQNPRHLVRRRGQEARLRCSPMKGHSHVYWYRQLPEEGLKFMVYLQKENIIDESGMPKERFSAEFPKEGPSILRIQQVVRGDSAAYFCASSPAENNEKLFFGSGTQLSVL.

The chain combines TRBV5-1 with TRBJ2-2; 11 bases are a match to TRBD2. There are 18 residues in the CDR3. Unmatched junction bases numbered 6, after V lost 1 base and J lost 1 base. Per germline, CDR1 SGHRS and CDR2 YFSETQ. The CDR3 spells CASSLRGLAVMNTGELFF. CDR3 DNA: TGCGCCAGCAGCTTGAGGGGACTAGCGGTAATGAACACCGGGGAGCTGTTTTTT.

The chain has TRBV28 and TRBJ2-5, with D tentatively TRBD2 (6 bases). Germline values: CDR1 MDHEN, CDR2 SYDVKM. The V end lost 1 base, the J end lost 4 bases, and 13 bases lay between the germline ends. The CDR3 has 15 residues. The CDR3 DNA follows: TGTGCCAGCAGTTTATTTGCGGGACGTGGAGAGACCCAGTACTTC. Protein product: CASSLFAGRGETQYF.

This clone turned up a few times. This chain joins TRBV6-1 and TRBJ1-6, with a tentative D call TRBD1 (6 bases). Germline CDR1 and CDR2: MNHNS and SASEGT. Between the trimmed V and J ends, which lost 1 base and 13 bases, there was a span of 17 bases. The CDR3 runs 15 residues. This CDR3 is CASSEDRVLSGPLHF. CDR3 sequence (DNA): TGTGCCAGCAGTGAAGACAGGGTCCTATCCGGCCCCCTCCACTTT.

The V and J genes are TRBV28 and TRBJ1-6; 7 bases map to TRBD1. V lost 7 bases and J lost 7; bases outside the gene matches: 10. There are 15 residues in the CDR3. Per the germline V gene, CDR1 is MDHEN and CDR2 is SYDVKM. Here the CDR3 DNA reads TGTGCCAGCAATATACAGGGGTTCGACAATTCACCCCTCCACTTT. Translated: CASNIQGFDNSPLHF.

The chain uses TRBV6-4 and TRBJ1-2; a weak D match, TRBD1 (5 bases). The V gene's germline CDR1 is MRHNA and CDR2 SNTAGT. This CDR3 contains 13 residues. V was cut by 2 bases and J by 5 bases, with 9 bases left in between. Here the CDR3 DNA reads TGTGCCAGCAGTGACGAGACAGAGTATGGCTACACCTTC. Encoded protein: CASSDETEYGYTF.

CDR3 nucleotide sequence: TGTGCCAGTCGCCGGACAGGGGTTTACGAGCAGTACTTC. Protein: CASRRTGVYEQYF. V and J are TRBV19 and TRBJ2-7, with 9 nucleotides matching TRBD1. Germline assignment: CDR1 LNHDA and CDR2 SQIVND (reference sequence). The CDR3 consists of 13 residues. Germline trimming cut 8 bases from V and 4 bases from J; bases unmatched to any gene: 6.

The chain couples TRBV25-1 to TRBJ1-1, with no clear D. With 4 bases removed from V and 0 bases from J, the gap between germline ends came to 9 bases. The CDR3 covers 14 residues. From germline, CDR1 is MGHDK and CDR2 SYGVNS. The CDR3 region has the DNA TGTGCCAGCAGTGGCGGCTCCTTGAACACTGAAGCTTTCTTT. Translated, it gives CASSGGSLNTEAFF.

CDR3 loop: CASSMVTDPWDEQYF. CDR3 coding DNA: TGTGCCAGTAGTATGGTGACAGATCCTTGGGACGAGCAGTACTTC. The genes are TRBV19 and TRBJ2-7; tentatively, D is TRBD1 (5 bases). Germline CDR1 LNHDA, CDR2 SQIVND (reference sequence). The germline V and J ends were trimmed by 3 bases and 5 bases, with 17 bases remaining between them. The CDR3 runs to 15 residues.